The source of this TCR beta chain is a study of somatic mutations in cytotoxic T cells in rheumatoid arthritis (dated by TCRdb to 2017 to 2019). For the study in its entirety: Before any treatment started and right after they were diagnosed, patients gave peripheral blood samples (approximately 33 ml EDTA). Median age was essentially the same in the patient group and the control group. In newly diagnosed rheumatoid arthritis without treatment, the study examined if expanded CD8+ T-cell clones harbor somatic mutations, relying on TCRB deep sequencing to characterize clonality. TCRB deep sequencing covered roughly 60 patients with rheumatoid arthritis along with some 22 healthy controls. Sorted V beta1+ cells also underwent TCRB sequencing, and some V beta antibody-stained T-cell populations were flow-sorted at nearly 100% purity on a FACSAria II or Sony SH800. The paper's findings and limits, for the study overall: CD8+ T-cell clonality did not differ significantly between rheumatoid arthritis patients and age-matched healthy controls. An increase of CD8+ clonality with age was seen in patients (Spearman r=0.49) but not in healthy controls. Viral specificity could not be ruled out by absence from virus-specific databases, and the antigen targets of the expanded CD8+ clones remained unknown. In 8 of 65 patients the largest CD8+ clone exceeded 20% of CD8+ cells, and several identical CD8+ TCRB sequences were shared between blood and synovial fluid.

Positive magnetic bead selection on an AutoMACS was used to isolate CD4+ and CD8+ cells, with flow cytometry used to check purity. Clonal expansions were first screened by flow cytometry with a TCR V beta antibody panel, then characterized by TCRB deep sequencing of sorted CD8+ fractions. Isolation of peripheral blood mononuclear cells was done through Ficoll-Paque PLUS density gradient separation. DNA from CD4-enriched, CD8-enriched or PBMC samples was extracted using Nucleospin Tissue or Tissue XS kits and then quantified on a Qubit 2.0 fluorometer. Remarks on this clone: Its antigen is not yet known. Per-base qualities were not stored, and no clone one base away is much larger.

The immunoSEQ assay was applied to genomic DNA for TCRB CDR3 sequencing. The authors' analysis ran thus. Patient CD8+ clones larger than 1% were compared against published virus-specific TCRB sequences, and only a few matched. Analyses were restricted to productive TCRB rearrangements. Defining a clone by its unique TCRB CDR3 sequence, the study calculated clonality as a productive clonality index derived from Shannon entropy. To calculate repertoire overlap between two samples, the template counts of each clone were considered relative to each sample's total templates. V-gene usage from TCRB sequencing and V-gene usage measured by flow cytometry were correlated (Spearman r of about 0.62). TCRdb's version of the immuneACCESS table is confined to in-frame rearrangements and falls short of the full clone set. An unresolved V gene accounts for under half of the shortfall where checked; the remainder is of unknown origin. V, J and clone size are those of that table, while D and trimming were read from the DNA. This sample comprises fewer than 40,000 clones, 82% of them detected only once. The ten largest clones represent more than 6.5% of the sample.

Sequencing was carried out using CD8+ T cells sorted from blood. The clonotype comes from an adult with rheumatoid arthritis.

The CDR3 region has the sequence CASSLGGMGAPGYEQYF. Here is the DNA: TGCGCCAGCAGCTTGGGGGGCATGGGGGCCCCTGGCTACGAGCAGTACTTC. This chain is built from TRBV5-1 and TRBJ2-7, with a weak D call of TRBD1 (6 bases match). V is reduced by 0 bases and J by 3 bases, leaving a spacing of 19 bases between them. Measured from the cysteine to the phenylalanine, the CDR3 is 17 residues long. Only CDR3 DNA is held: 51 bases, read in frame from base 1. CDR1 is given as SGHRS and CDR2 as YFSETQ, both from the germline V gene.